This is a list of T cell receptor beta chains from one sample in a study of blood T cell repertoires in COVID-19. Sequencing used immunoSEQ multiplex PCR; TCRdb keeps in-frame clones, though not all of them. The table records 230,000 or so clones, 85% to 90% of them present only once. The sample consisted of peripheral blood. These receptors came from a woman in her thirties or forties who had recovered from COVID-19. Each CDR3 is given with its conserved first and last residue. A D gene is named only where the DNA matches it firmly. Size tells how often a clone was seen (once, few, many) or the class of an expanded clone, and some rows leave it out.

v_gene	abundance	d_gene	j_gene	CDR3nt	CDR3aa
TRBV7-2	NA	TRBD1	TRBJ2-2	TGTGCCAGCACCACTCAACAGGGGGAGCGGACCGGGGAGCTGTTTTTT	CASTTQQGERTGELFF
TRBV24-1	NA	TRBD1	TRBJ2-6	TGTGCCACCAGTGATCAAACGACAGGGGGATCCAACGTCCTGACTTTC	CATSDQTTGGSNVLTF
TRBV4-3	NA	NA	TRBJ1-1	TGCGCCAGCAGCCACGGAACCCAGGCGCGTGAAGCTTTCTTT	CASSHGTQAREAFF
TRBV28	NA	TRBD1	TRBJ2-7	TGTGCCAGCAGTTTATCGGGGACAGGGGACTACGAGCAGTACTTC	CASSLSGTGDYEQYF
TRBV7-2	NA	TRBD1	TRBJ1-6	TGTGCCAGCAGCTCGGACAGGTTCGGTAATTCACCCCTCCACTTT	CASSSDRFGNSPLHF
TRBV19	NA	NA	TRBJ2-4	TGTGCCAGTACCTGGGGAGCTCTAGCCAAAAACATTCAGTACTTC	CASTWGALAKNIQYF
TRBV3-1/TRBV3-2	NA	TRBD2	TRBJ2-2	TGTGCCAGCAGCCTTAGCGGGGCCGGCACCGGGGAGCTGTTTTTT	CASSLSGAGTGELFF
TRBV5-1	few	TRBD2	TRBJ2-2	TGCGCCAGCAGCTTGGCAGTTACTAGCGGACAAGACACCGGGGAGCTGTTTTTT	CASSLAVTSGQDTGELFF
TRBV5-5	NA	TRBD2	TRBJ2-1	TGTGCCAGCAGCTTGGCTGGGGCTAGCGGGTTTTACAATGAGCAGTTCTTC	CASSLAGASGFYNEQFF
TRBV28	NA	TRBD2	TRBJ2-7	TGTGCCAGCAGTTTGGGGACTAGTACTTACGAGCAGTACTTC	CASSLGTSTYEQYF
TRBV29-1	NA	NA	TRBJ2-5	TGCAGCGTTAGGGGTACAGGGACGGAGACCCAGTACTTC	CSVRGTGTETQYF
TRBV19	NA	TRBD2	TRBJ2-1	TGTGCCACTACAGGGGGACTAGCGGCCTACAATGAGCAGTTCTTC	CATTGGLAAYNEQFF
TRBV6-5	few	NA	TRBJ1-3	TGTGCCAGCAGTTACTCCCCTCCGGGGTCTGGAAACACCATATATTTT	CASSYSPPGSGNTIYF
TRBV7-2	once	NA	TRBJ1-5	TGTGCCAGCAGCCCTCTGGGGGGGGACAATCAGCCCCAGCATTTT	CASSPLGGDNQPQHF
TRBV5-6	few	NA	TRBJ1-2	TGTGCCAGCAGCTTCTTGACAGCTGGCTACACCTTC	CASSFLTAGYTF
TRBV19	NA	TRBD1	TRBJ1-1	TGTGCCAGTAGCGCCGCCAGACAGGGGGGTACTGAAGCTTTCTTT	CASSAARQGGTEAFF
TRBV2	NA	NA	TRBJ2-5	TGTGCCGGTGGGGGGATGGTCCAAGAGACCCAGTACTTC	CAGGGMVQETQYF
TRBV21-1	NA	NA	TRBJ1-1	TGTGCCAGCAGCGGACAGGGATCCACTGAAGCTTTCTTT	CASSGQGSTEAFF
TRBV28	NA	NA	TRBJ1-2	TGTGCCAGTGAAGGGAGGGGGAACTATGGCTACACCTTC	CASEGRGNYGYTF
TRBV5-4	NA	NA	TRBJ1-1	TGTGCCAGCAGCTTTGGGGGGTCGAGGACTGAAGCTTTCTTT	CASSFGGSRTEAFF
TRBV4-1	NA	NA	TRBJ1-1	TGCGCCAGCAGCCAGCTAATTCGGGGAACTGAAGCTTTCTTT	CASSQLIRGTEAFF
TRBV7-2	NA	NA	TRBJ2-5	TGTGCCAGCAGCCCCCGGACTCTACAAGAGACCCAGTACTTC	CASSPRTLQETQYF
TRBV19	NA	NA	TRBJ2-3	TGTGCCACTTCAATGAGCTCGTCGACACCCGGCACAGATACGCAGTATTTT	CATSMSSSTPGTDTQYF
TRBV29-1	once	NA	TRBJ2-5	TGCAGCGTCCGGGGGACAGAAGAGACCCAGTACTTC	CSVRGTEETQYF
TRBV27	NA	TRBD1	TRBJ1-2	TGTGCCAGCAGTTCTACAGGGGGTGGCTACACCTTC	CASSSTGGGYTF
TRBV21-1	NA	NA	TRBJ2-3	TGTGCCAGCAGCCCTGACAGGGCAACAGATACGCAGTATTTT	CASSPDRATDTQYF
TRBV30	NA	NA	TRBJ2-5	TGTGCCTGGAGCCCTAACAGGGTGGGAGAGACCCAGTACTTC	CAWSPNRVGETQYF
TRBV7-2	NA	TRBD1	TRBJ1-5	TGTGCCAGCAGCCCGGGACAGGGGAGTCAGCCCCAGCATTTT	CASSPGQGSQPQHF
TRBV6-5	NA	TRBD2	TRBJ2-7	TGTGCCAGCAGTTACTCGCCGGGGGGGCTCTACGAGCAGTACTTC	CASSYSPGGLYEQYF
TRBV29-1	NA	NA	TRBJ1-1	TGCAGCGTTGAAGATGGAAGGGGAAAGAACACTGAAGCTTTCTTT	CSVEDGRGKNTEAFF
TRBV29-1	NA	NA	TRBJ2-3	TGCAGCGTTTGCCAAACTTCTAGCACAGATACGCAGTATTTT	CSVCQTSSTDTQYF
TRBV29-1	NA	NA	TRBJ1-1	TGCAGCGTTGAGCTGCAGGGGGAAGCTTTCTTT	CSVELQGEAFF
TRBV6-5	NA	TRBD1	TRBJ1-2	TGTGCCAGCAGTTACTCGCCACAGGGGCCAGATGGCTACACCTTC	CASSYSPQGPDGYTF
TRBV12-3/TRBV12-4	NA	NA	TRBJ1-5	TGTGCCAGCAGTTTAGCCGGGGGTCAGCCCCAGCATTTT	CASSLAGGQPQHF
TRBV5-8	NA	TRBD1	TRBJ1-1	TGTGCCAGCAGCACAGGGGTAAGGCGCGACACTGAAGCTTTCTTT	CASSTGVRRDTEAFF
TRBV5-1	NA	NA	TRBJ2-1	TGCGCCAGCAGCCGAGCTGGCGGGGAAAATGAGCAGTTCTTC	CASSRAGGENEQFF
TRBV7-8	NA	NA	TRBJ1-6	TGTGCCAGCAGGATAACCCAGGGTTCCGTCTCCTATAATTCACCCCTCCACTTT	CASRITQGSVSYNSPLHF
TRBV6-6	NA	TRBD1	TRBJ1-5	TGTGCCTGTCGTAACGGCGGGACAGGCAATCAGCCCCAGCATTTT	CACRNGGTGNQPQHF
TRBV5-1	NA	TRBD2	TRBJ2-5	TGCGCCAGCAGCTCGGGACTAGCGGGGGAAGAGACCCAGTACTTC	CASSSGLAGEETQYF
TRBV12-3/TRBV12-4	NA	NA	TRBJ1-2	TGTGCCAGCAGTACATCGACGGGTGGCTACACCTTC	CASSTSTGGYTF
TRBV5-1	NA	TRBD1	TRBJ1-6	TGCGCCAGCAGGGCACCCGGGACAGATAATTCACCCCTCCACTTT	CASRAPGTDNSPLHF
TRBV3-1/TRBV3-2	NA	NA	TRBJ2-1	TGTGCCAGCAGCCAAGGCGTAAGGGAGTTTAATGAGCAGTTCTTC	CASSQGVREFNEQFF
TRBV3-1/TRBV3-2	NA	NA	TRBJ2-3	TGTGCCAGCAGCCAAAGAGGGCGTGGAGATACGCAGTATTTT	CASSQRGRGDTQYF
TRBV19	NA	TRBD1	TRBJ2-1	TGTGCCAGTAGCCTTTCCGGGACAGACCCCAATGAGCAGTTCTTC	CASSLSGTDPNEQFF
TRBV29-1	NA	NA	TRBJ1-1	TGCAGCGTTGACCTTAGGAGGAGGGACACTGAAGCTTTCTTT	CSVDLRRRDTEAFF